The 5 T cell receptor beta chains presented below share a single source sample, sequenced in a study of human T cells and chemical hapten exposure. Described time point: patch test 1, 2 weeks after DPC sensitization. The sample's treatment: therapeutic diphenylcyclopropenone sensitization with weekly scalp DPC. Using its own MiXCR run on the RACE reads, TCRdb lists one record per CDR3 protein. The sample has approximately 350,000 distinct CDR3 sequences, 5.5% to 8% seen once. The sequencing used whole blood, collected in connection with sensitization to the hapten diphenylcyclopropenone (DPC). The receptors originated from a woman under 30 with alopecia areata. Some clones in this sample may be carry-over from other donors' samples.

This clonotype was seen more than once but under ten times. The V and J genes are TRBV29-1 and TRBJ2-3; D is undetermined. Germline loops: CDR1 SQVTM, CDR2 ANQGSEA. The V end lost 0 bases, the J end lost 6 bases, and 16 bases lay between the germline ends. This CDR3 is 15 amino acids long. CDR3 in amino acids: CSVEEESDLRDTQYF. The CDR3 DNA follows: TGCAGCGTTGAAGAAGAGTCAGACCTACGCGATACGCAGTATTTT.

The V call is TRBV29-1, the J call TRBJ1-2; D uncertain. There are 12 residues in the CDR3. CDR1 is SQVTM and CDR2 is ANQGSEA in the germline V gene. Trimming shortened V by 5 bases and J by 3 bases, and 10 bases separated the two germline ends. Written as DNA, the CDR3 is TGCAGCGTTTTGGGTAGTGACTATGGCTACACCTTC. This translates into CSVLGSDYGYTF.

This chain joins TRBV29-1 and TRBJ1-3, with D uncertain. Trimming removed 7 bases at V and 0 bases at J, with 7 bases between. The CDR3 loop spans 12 amino acids. The germline V gene encodes CDR1 SQVTM and CDR2 ANQGSEA. The CDR3 reads CSAKVSGNTIYF. DNA of the CDR3: TGCAGCGCGAAGGTCTCTGGAAACACCATATATTTT. Based on the CDR3 plus reference TRBV29-1 and TRBJ1-3, the full variable domain is SAVISQKPSRDICQRGTSLTIQCQVDSQVTMMFWYRQQPGQSLTLIATANQGSEATYESGFVIDKFPISRPNLTFSTLTVSNMSPEDSSIYLCSAKVSGNTIYFGEGSWLTVV.

This clonotype has just a few counts. This sequence joins TRBV27 and TRBJ1-1; D is ambiguous. V was clipped by 10 bases and J by 3 bases, with 15 bases between them. This CDR3 contains 13 residues. Germline-derived CDR1 and CDR2 are MNHEY and SMNVEV (reference sequence). The DNA of the CDR3 is TGTGCCACCCATAAAGACGGGGACACTGAAGCTTTCTTT. This encodes CATHKDGDTEAFF.

This clonotype was counted a few times. The rearrangement joins TRBV25-1 to TRBJ1-1; D is possibly TRBD1 (5 bases). The CDR3 covers 14 residues. The V gene's germline CDR1 is MGHDK and CDR2 SYGVNS. Trimming took off 6 bases at V and 7 bases at J, with 18 bases between the two ends. This CDR3 reads CASREGQESYEAFF. DNA of the CDR3: TGTGCCAGCAGGGAGGGGCAGGAAAGCTATGAAGCTTTCTTT.